The entry that follows covers one T cell receptor beta chain sequence. Its antigen remains unidentified. One base away there is no much larger clone; base qualities are not given. This specimen comes from a study of post-analysis software for immune sequencing data (dated by TCRdb to between 2015 and 2017). Regarding the research as a whole: Relapsing-remitting, secondary progressive and progressive-relapsing multiple sclerosis were recorded as disease courses, and subtype annotation was lacking for some patients. The patient repertoires were compared against approximately eleven previously published healthy control repertoires obtained from donors aged 6 to 25 years. A subset of samples was prepared in parallel using single-end sample barcoding, then pooled and co-amplified after Illumina adapter ligation. Study-wide findings and limitations: The multiple sclerosis patient group was slightly younger than the control group. Patients showed significantly higher frequencies than controls for roughly five TRBV segments, among them TRBV5-6, TRBV5-1 and TRBV20-1. When samples were clustered directly using the F measure, samples prepared in the same batch co-clustered strongly, which prompted a batch-effect correction. Normalized Chao1 diversity was significantly lower in multiple sclerosis patients than controls, suggesting substantial peripheral T-cell clonal expansion.

To demonstrate the VDJtools post-analysis software, the study profiled TCR beta repertoires from the peripheral blood of around 13 young patients with multiple sclerosis. The multiple sclerosis patients were children and adolescents between roughly 6 and 16 years of age. To prepare the library, PCR was applied. Sequencing instrument: Illumina HiSeq 2500. Unique molecular identifiers were incorporated into TCR beta cDNA libraries to reduce PCR and sequencing biases. About 500,000 cDNA molecules were obtained for every 1 to 10 million input T cells, so each molecule roughly corresponded to one T cell. The patient libraries were prepared and sequenced with the same protocol used for the earlier healthy control dataset. Within a given batch, samples were prepared together, multiplexed and sequenced on the same HiSeq lane. Concerning the study's data processing: MIGEC handled the raw barcoded reads, throwing out single-read molecular identifier groups before consensus assembly and CDR3 extraction. Clonotype tables were post-analysed with VDJtools, normalizing diversity by down-sampling all datasets to the smallest sample size. To correct batch-related cross-sample contamination, repertoire overlap clustering matched CDR3 amino acid sequences but not nucleotide sequences. TCRdb reprocessing: public reads trimmed at Q25 with fastp, clones called with MiXCR, in-frame beta chains kept. Rows with a matching CDR3 protein are joined into one entry that keeps the most common DNA and genes. These V and J calls originate from TCRdb's pipeline instead of the authors' own analysis. This sample gives about 260,000 distinct CDR3 sequences in total; 35% to 40% of them show up just once. Under 5% of the sample is held by the ten biggest clonotypes.

As encoded in the germline V gene, CDR1 is MDHEN while CDR2 is SYDVKM. Trimming at the junction amounts to 2 bases on V and 3 bases on J, and the germline ends lie 10 bases apart. Spanning cysteine to phenylalanine, the CDR3 consists of 14 amino acids. Only the CDR3 portion is preserved as DNA: 42 bases, with reading frame beginning at the first base. The TCR was taken from a girl aged 10-17 years with multiple sclerosis. The sequenced sample was blood. The rearranged chain carries TRBV28 and TRBJ1-1, with a weak D call of TRBD1 (5 bases match). The DNA sequence reads TGTGCCAGCAGTTTAGGGGGTTCGGACACTGAAGCTTTCTTT. Translated, it reads CASSLGGSDTEAFF.